This is a list of T cell receptor beta chains from one sample in a study of shared clonotypes between healthy human individuals. The repertoire was sequenced with immunoSEQ multiplex PCR; TCRdb's copy has only in-frame clones and lacks some. The sample shows approximately 2.5 million clones, about 92% of them seen only once. Sequenced: naive CD4+ T cells sorted from blood. The receptor source for this set is a young man in good health. CDR3s include the opening cysteine and the closing phenylalanine or tryptophan. A D gene is named only where the DNA matches it firmly.

TRBV7-8,TRBJ1-1,NA,CASSLIENTEAFF
TRBV6-5,TRBJ2-3,TRBD2,CASSSGLAGGHGAQYF
TRBV19,TRBJ1-3,NA,CASSQLRMGGNTIYF
TRBV28,TRBJ2-7,TRBD1,CASQTGGSSYEQYF
TRBV19,TRBJ2-5,NA,CASSIQGPPLTQYF
TRBV29-1,TRBJ2-1,NA,CSVGLLWGEQFF
TRBV5-1,TRBJ2-1,TRBD2,CASSLVAGNYNEQFF
TRBV11-2,TRBJ2-6,NA,CASRPTNTLSGANVLTF
TRBV5-1,TRBJ2-7,TRBD2,CASSFRIAGGGSLEQYF
TRBV25-1,TRBJ1-3,NA,CASRQSAGNTIYF
TRBV19,TRBJ2-7,TRBD1,CASSIGTGGTYEQYF
TRBV5-1,TRBJ1-1,NA,CASSAETHTEAFF
TRBV6-5,TRBJ2-4,NA,CASSYSAGRGENIQYF
TRBV30,TRBJ2-7,TRBD2,CAWSVGSGGPTYEQYF
TRBV19,TRBJ1-3,NA,CASIETRGNTIYF
TRBV19,TRBJ2-7,TRBD1,CASSDRGQSYEQYF
TRBV11-3,TRBJ1-3,TRBD1,CASSRDSRVGNTIYF
TRBV6-5,TRBJ1-1,NA,CASSYLGHTEAFF
TRBV6-5,TRBJ1-2,NA,CATNRDSRYTF
TRBV6-6,TRBJ2-7,NA,CASSYTDGSYEQYF
TRBV5-1,TRBJ2-5,NA,CASSLGGQEEETQYF
TRBV28,TRBJ2-7,NA,CASSVWDTDSYEQYF
TRBV7-2,TRBJ2-3,NA,CASSSYDDRSRYF
TRBV6-5,TRBJ2-1,TRBD1,CASSRDRNEQFF
TRBV6-1,TRBJ1-2,NA,CASSARLGYGYTF
TRBV5-4,TRBJ2-3,NA,CASSLVSRDTDTQYF
TRBV2,TRBJ2-5,NA,CASSEALGAWETQYF
TRBV15,TRBJ2-2,NA,CATSRDGVTNTGELFF
TRBV4-1,TRBJ1-6,NA,CASSQDLRQSRNSPLHF
TRBV10-1,TRBJ2-1,TRBD2,CASSESLAGEGEQFF
TRBV4-1,TRBJ2-3,TRBD1,CASRKVGQGTDTQYF
TRBV10-3,TRBJ1-1,NA,CAISEPNAALSGNTEAFF
TRBV7-9,TRBJ2-1,NA,CASSSQAAERQFF
TRBV7-3,TRBJ2-3,NA,CASSLKIANRSTQYF
TRBV30,TRBJ2-2,NA,CAWSRRAGELFF
TRBV28,TRBJ1-2,NA,CASSLSGSYGYTF
TRBV7-3,TRBJ1-1,NA,CASSQQVNTEAFF
TRBV29-1,TRBJ1-5,TRBD1,CSVRDRVGQPQHF
TRBV18,TRBJ1-4,TRBD1,CASSPGAGTGTEKLFF
TRBV2,TRBJ2-1,NA,CASIGVDEQFF
TRBV5-4,TRBJ1-6,NA,CASSPGESYHSPLHF
TRBV4-2,TRBJ1-2,TRBD1,CASSQDRSDRVYGYTF
TRBV4-1,TRBJ1-2,NA,CASSQGDGNYGYTF
TRBV30,TRBJ2-3,NA,CAWSGEDTQYF
TRBV5-1,TRBJ2-5,TRBD2,CASSFGLAGVETQYF
TRBV6-1,TRBJ1-5,NA,CASSVSGPNQPQHF
TRBV5-5,TRBJ1-4,NA,CASSFRFTDEKLFF
TRBV7-2,TRBJ2-1,TRBD2,CASSFTSGRYNEQFF
TRBV15,TRBJ1-4,NA,CATSSPRTSPGEKLFF
TRBV10-1,TRBJ1-1,TRBD1,CASTDKGQSINTEAFF
TRBV2,TRBJ1-5,TRBD1,CASMRGTGDYSNQPQHF
TRBV5-6,TRBJ1-3,TRBD1,CASSYDRGKSGNTIYF
TRBV28,TRBJ2-7,NA,CASSFDTASEQYF
TRBV29-1,TRBJ2-5,NA,CSARDTKETQYF
TRBV5-8,TRBJ2-7,NA,CASSLAGTLAYEQYF